This TCR beta chain comes out of a study of blood T cells in healthy people across ages. Sample-barcoded 5' priming and a J-beta primer mix drove a second PCR of about 7 to 11 cycles. MiXCR, run by TCRdb on the 5' RACE reads, gives a single entry per CDR3 protein. This sample has about 280,000 distinct CDR3 sequences, with 25% to 30% found just once. This clonotype was counted between two and nine times. The sequencing sample was made of blood. This clonotype was sampled from a woman in her 70s in good health.

The CDR3 here is CASSGPRTNQETQYF. The CDR3 DNA is TGCGCCAGCAGCGGGCCTCGCACAAACCAAGAGACCCAGTACTTC. This rearrangement joins TRBV5-1 to TRBJ2-5, with D uncertain. This CDR3 has 15 residues. V dropped 4 bases and J dropped 0 bases, with 13 bases sitting between them. Germline V lookup: CDR1 SGHRS, CDR2 YFSETQ.